A selection of T cell receptor beta chains follows, all from one sample in a study of OX40 agonist ivuxolimab in advanced cancers. Generated by immunoSEQ multiplex PCR, the TCRdb table keeps only in-frame clones and is missing some. The data show 80,000 or so clones, with roughly 91% seen just once and around 2.5% held by the top ten. The starting material was CD4+ or CD8+ T cells sorted from blood, obtained in a trial of the OX40 agonist ivuxolimab. The source of these receptors is an adult with an advanced solid tumor such as melanoma, head and neck, liver or kidney cancer. CDR3s include the opening cysteine and the closing phenylalanine or tryptophan. The order of the fields is V gene, D gene, clone size, J gene, CDR3 DNA, CDR3 protein. The D gene is left open where the match is weak. Clone sizes are given selectively: once, few, many, or a class where the clone is expanded.

>TRBV19|TRBD1|-|TRBJ2-7
TGTGCCAGTAAGAGGGACCAGGGGGCGGGCGAGCAGTACTTC
CASKRDQGAGEQYF
>TRBV19|TRBD1|-|TRBJ2-7
TGTGCCAGTGGTCCCAGACAGGGCTACGAGCAGTACTTC
CASGPRQGYEQYF
>TRBV4-1|-|-|TRBJ2-4
TGCGCCAGCAGCCAACCCAGACGAGGGGCCAAAAACATTCAGTACTTC
CASSQPRRGAKNIQYF
>TRBV9|-|-|TRBJ1-5
TGTGCCAGCAGCATCGGACCCGTTGAGGGGGCCCAGCATTTT
CASSIGPVEGAQHF
>TRBV4-1|-|-|TRBJ1-2
TGCGCCAGCAGCCCTATAAAGACCCTAGCCTACACCTTC
CASSPIKTLAYTF
>TRBV6-1|-|-|TRBJ2-2
TGTGCCAGCAGTCAAGGGACAGCGGGCTTGGCCGGGGAGCTGTTTTTT
CASSQGTAGLAGELFF
>TRBV14|-|-|TRBJ2-5
TGTGCCAGCAGCCCCTTACCAGATTACCAAGAGACCCAGTACTTC
CASSPLPDYQETQYF
>TRBV30|TRBD2|-|TRBJ2-1
TGTGCCTGGAGTGTACGTGGACTAGCGGGGTCGAATGAGCAGTTCTTC
CAWSVRGLAGSNEQFF
>TRBV7-9|-|-|TRBJ2-3
TGTGCCAGCGCCTCGATTTCTCCCGCAGATACGCAGTATTTT
CASASISPADTQYF
>TRBV10-3|TRBD1|-|TRBJ1-2
TGTGCCATCAGCAAAACGGACAGGGAGGGCTACACCTTC
CAISKTDREGYTF
>TRBV7-8|TRBD2|-|TRBJ2-3
TGTGCCAGCAGCCGTCGACTAGCGGACACAGATACGCAGTATTTT
CASSRRLADTDTQYF
>TRBV15|-|-|TRBJ2-1
TGTGCCACCAGCAGGTGGGAATCGTACAATGAGCAGTTCTTC
CATSRWESYNEQFF
>TRBV7-2|TRBD1|once|TRBJ1-4
TGTGCCAGCACCCAGGGGGCGCGTTATGGAAAACTGTTTTTT
CASTQGARYGKLFF
>TRBV10-3|-|-|TRBJ1-1
TGTGCCATCAGTGGCCCAGGGGAAACTGAAGCTTTCTTT
CAISGPGETEAFF
>TRBV18|-|-|TRBJ1-2
TGTGCCAGCTCACCACCTTCAGTGGGGAGGTTGGATGGCTACACCTTC
CASSPPSVGRLDGYTF
>TRBV6-5|TRBD2|-|TRBJ2-2
TGTGCCAGCAGTCGTAGCGGGGCGAACACCGGGGAGCTGTTTTTT
CASSRSGANTGELFF
>TRBV4-1|-|-|TRBJ1-6
TGCGCCAGCAGCCTGACGGAGGGGGCCTATAATTCACCCCTCCACTTT
CASSLTEGAYNSPLHF
>TRBV5-1|TRBD1|-|TRBJ1-3
TGCGCCAGCAGCTCCGGACAGGGGGCAGGGAACACCATATATTTT
CASSSGQGAGNTIYF
>TRBV19|TRBD1|-|TRBJ2-1
TGTGCCAGTAGTATCAGACAGGGGGCCTCCTACAATGAGCAGTTCTTC
CASSIRQGASYNEQFF
>TRBV7-2|-|-|TRBJ2-3
TGTGCCAGCAGCTTACAAGCCGCAGATACGCAGTATTTT
CASSLQAADTQYF
>TRBV11-2|-|-|TRBJ2-7
TGTGCCAGCAGCTTAGAACGGACAGCACCTACCTACGAGCAGTACTTC
CASSLERTAPTYEQYF
>TRBV2|-|-|TRBJ1-1
TGTGCCAGCAGGGACAGAGGCACTGAAGCTTTCTTT
CASRDRGTEAFF
>TRBV7-6|-|-|TRBJ2-5
TGTGCCAGCAGCGTACAGGCAAACAAAGAGACCCAGTACTTC
CASSVQANKETQYF
>TRBV4-1|TRBD1|-|TRBJ1-3
TGCGCCAGCAGCCTCACCCAGGGGGCTGGAAACACCATATATTTT
CASSLTQGAGNTIYF
>TRBV28|TRBD1|-|TRBJ1-5
TGTGCCAGCAGCTTCAAATTTGGACAGGGTGGCAATCAGCCCCAGCATTTT
CASSFKFGQGGNQPQHF
>TRBV6-5|-|-|TRBJ1-2
TGTGCCAGCAGGGAGGGACAATGGGGGGGCTACACCTTC
CASREGQWGGYTF
>TRBV6-6|-|-|TRBJ2-7
TGTGCCAGCAGGTACAGGGACCCCTACGAGCAGTACTTC
CASRYRDPYEQYF
>TRBV6-1|TRBD1|-|TRBJ1-3
TGTGCCAGCCGGACAGGGCTTTATGGAAACACCATATATTTT
CASRTGLYGNTIYF
>TRBV30|-|-|TRBJ2-7
TGTGCCCTTGAGCCGGGAGTCTCCTACGAGCAGTACTTC
CALEPGVSYEQYF
>TRBV5-4|TRBD1|-|TRBJ1-2
TGTGCCAGCAGGGGACAGGGAAACTATGGCTACACCTTC
CASRGQGNYGYTF
>TRBV7-9|TRBD1|once|TRBJ2-4
TGTGCCAGCAGCGGGTGGACAGGGGAGTCCAAAAACATTCAGTACTTC
CASSGWTGESKNIQYF
>TRBV27|-|once|TRBJ2-7
TGTGCCAGCAGTTTATTCGGTGGTGACGGGACCTACGAGCAGTACTTC
CASSLFGGDGTYEQYF
>TRBV11-2|-|-|TRBJ2-7
TGTGCCAGCAGCTTAGGGCGCAGGGTGGGCGAGCAGTACTTC
CASSLGRRVGEQYF
>TRBV6-1|-|once|TRBJ1-1
TGTGCCAGCAGTGAAAGGCCCGAGACTTTCTTT
CASSERPETFF
>TRBV5-1|-|-|TRBJ1-2
TGCGCCAGCAGCTTGGGAACACCCCACCTCGACTATGGCTACACCTTC
CASSLGTPHLDYGYTF
>TRBV30|TRBD2|-|TRBJ2-2
TGTGCCTGGAGTCCTGGGACTAGCAACACCGGGGAGCTGTTTTTT
CAWSPGTSNTGELFF
>TRBV19|TRBD1|-|TRBJ1-2
TGTGCCAGTAGGCGCGGACAGGGAGGGAACTATGGCTACACCTTC
CASRRGQGGNYGYTF
>TRBV6-5|TRBD2|-|TRBJ2-3
TGTGCCAGCAGGACTAGCGGGAAAGATACGCAGTATTTT
CASRTSGKDTQYF
>TRBV6-5|TRBD1|-|TRBJ1-2
TGTGCCAGCAGCTCTTCAGGGGGCGCGGGCTATGGCTACACCTTC
CASSSSGGAGYGYTF
>TRBV27|-|-|TRBJ1-3
TGTGCCAGCAGTTTGTTTGTCCCAAACACCATATATTTT
CASSLFVPNTIYF
>TRBV5-1|TRBD1|-|TRBJ2-3
TGCGCCAGCAGCGAGACAGGGAGCACAGATACGCAGTATTTT
CASSETGSTDTQYF
>TRBV5-1|-|-|TRBJ2-2
TGCGCCAGCAGCTCCGGGACTACCGGGGAGCTGTTTTTT
CASSSGTTGELFF
>TRBV6-5|-|-|TRBJ2-1
TGTGCCAGCAGTTTCTCTTTCGGGCTTGAGCAGTTCTTC
CASSFSFGLEQFF
>TRBV5-6|-|few|TRBJ1-5
TGTGCCAGCAGCTTAGGGGGGCGGAACAATCAGCCCCAGCATTTT
CASSLGGRNNQPQHF
>TRBV29-1|-|few|TRBJ2-7
TGCAGCGTTGAATGGGGTAGAGGCTACGAGCAGTACTTC
CSVEWGRGYEQYF
>TRBV28|-|-|TRBJ1-3
TGTGCCAGCACATTGGGTGGAGCTGGAAACACCATATATTTT
CASTLGGAGNTIYF
>TRBV30|-|-|TRBJ2-5
TGTGCCTGCAGGAGTGGCCTCCAAGAGACCCAGTACTTC
CACRSGLQETQYF
>TRBV28|-|-|TRBJ1-6
TGTGCCAGCATCCCAGGAGGCAGGAATTCACCCCTCCACTTT
CASIPGGRNSPLHF
>TRBV5-1|TRBD1|-|TRBJ1-1
TGCGCCAGCAGCCAAGGACAGGGGGAGAACACTGAAGCTTTCTTT
CASSQGQGENTEAFF
>TRBV2|TRBD1|-|TRBJ1-1
TGTGCCACACAGACAGGGATGTTGAACACTGAAGCTTTCTTT
CATQTGMLNTEAFF
>TRBV29-1|-|-|TRBJ2-7
TGCAGCGCCAAGACAGTTTCCTACGAGCAGTACTTC
CSAKTVSYEQYF
>TRBV7-2|-|-|TRBJ2-1
TGTGCCAGCACGGGGCAGGGGATGATCAATGAGCAGTTCTTC
CASTGQGMINEQFF
>TRBV5-8|-|once|TRBJ1-2
TGTGCCAGCAGCTTTCAAACAGAACCTAACTATGGCTACACCTTC
CASSFQTEPNYGYTF
>TRBV7-2|-|-|TRBJ2-2
TGTGCCAGCAGCTTAGCCGGCCGCGTCAGTACCGGGGAGCTGTTTTTT
CASSLAGRVSTGELFF
>TRBV5-6|TRBD2|once|TRBJ2-5
TGTGCCAGCAGCTTGCAAAGGGTGACTAGCGGGAACCAAGAGACCCAGTACTTC
CASSLQRVTSGNQETQYF
>TRBV7-9|TRBD1|-|TRBJ1-1
TGTGCCAGCAGCTCCTCAGGGGGTGGGACTGAAGCTTTCTTT
CASSSSGGGTEAFF
>TRBV7-9|-|-|TRBJ2-1
TGTGCCAGCAGCCCGAGCTCCTACAATGAGCAGTTCTTC
CASSPSSYNEQFF
>TRBV7-2|-|-|TRBJ1-1
TGTGCCAGCAGCTTAGCGCAGAACACTGAAGCTTTCTTT
CASSLAQNTEAFF
>TRBV10-3|-|-|TRBJ1-2
TGTGCCATCAGTGAGTCAGTGGGCCAGGGGAATGGCTACACCTTC
CAISESVGQGNGYTF
>TRBV5-1|-|-|TRBJ1-5
TGCGCCAGCAGCGAAGGGGTCGGCAATCAGCCCCAGCATTTT
CASSEGVGNQPQHF